The T cell receptor beta chain under discussion was sequenced for a study of blood T cell repertoires in COVID-19. Across the study: Samples came from the United States, Italy and Spain, spanning acute and convalescent COVID-19.

Profiled with immunoSEQ multiplex PCR; TCRdb holds only in-frame clones, not every one. The table has about 55,000 clones, approximately 92% seen once. Germline assignment: CDR1 SEHNR and CDR2 FQNEAQ (reference sequence). Trimming stripped 5 bases from V and 0 bases from J, with 5 bases between. The CDR3 contains 13 residues. Sequencing was done on a sample of peripheral blood. The sequence was collected from a man aged 45-65 years with active COVID-19. The rearrangement uses TRBV7-9 and TRBJ1-3; the D is unclear. DNA for the CDR3: TGTGCCAGCAGCGCTAACTCTGGAAACACCATATATTTT. Translating gives CASSANSGNTIYF.